This paragraph covers one T cell receptor beta chain sequence. A Seattle source enrolled patients during active infection and followed them longitudinally. This sample was taken from a study of blood T cell repertoires in COVID-19. Study overall: Samples taken during acute and convalescent COVID-19 were collected in the United States, Italy and Spain. PBMCs, B-cell-depleted T cells, or T cells provided the cDNA or gDNA that made up the material.

There are 13 residues in the CDR3. Germline CDR1 reads WSHSY; CDR2 reads SAAADI. V lost 7 bases and J lost 4; bases outside the gene matches: 6. Authors' analysis steps: Estimated nucleated cell counts came from reference gene primer amplification. This table comes from immunoSEQ multiplex PCR, and its TCRdb copy is limited to in-frame clones, with some not included. The DNA gave D and trimming, while V, J and clone size come from that table. The table shows about 390,000 clones, with around 87% occurring only once. This receptor was obtained from a woman aged 60-75 years with COVID-19, enrolled during active disease. The rearrangement uses TRBV10-2 and TRBJ1-2; the match to TRBD1 covers 7 bases. The sequencing input was peripheral blood. CDR3 sequence (DNA): TGCGCCAGCACACCTACAGGGGTCTATGGCTACACCTTC. As protein: CASTPTGVYGYTF.